Following are 19 T cell receptor beta chains from one sample sequenced in a study of T-cell reconstitution after alpha-beta-depleted transplantation in children. Preparation of the TCRbeta library involved a method that used unique molecular identifiers. TCRdb redid the calling of the PCR reads with MiXCR, one entry per CDR3 protein. The sample contains a few hundred thousand distinct CDR3 sequences, 9.7% of which appear only once. The sequences come from PBMCs from the stem cell graft donor, collected from the stem cell graft. The receptors stem from a human donor who donated a stem cell graft to a child with SCID.

This clonotype has ten or more counts. The chain recombines TRBV5-1 with TRBJ2-1, with TRBD1 identical over 9 bases. The CDR3 is 14 residues long. V lost 0 bases, J lost 9 bases, and 4 bases stayed unmatched. The germline gives CDR1 SGHRS, CDR2 YFSETQ. CDR3 in amino acids: CASSLAQGASEQFF. The CDR3 DNA reads as TGCGCCAGCAGCTTGGCACAGGGGGCTTCTGAGCAGTTCTTC.

This clonotype was counted ten times or more. The chain couples TRBV6-1 to TRBJ2-7, with TRBD1 as a possible D gene (7 bases). Between the trimmed V and J ends, which lost 8 bases and 3 bases, there was a span of 17 bases. CDR3 length equals 14 residues. CDR1 MNHNS and CDR2 SASEGT come from the germline V gene. CDR3 coding DNA: TGTGCCAGCCTCAGGGGGGAAGGATACTACGAGCAGTACTTC. Translated, it gives CASLRGEGYYEQYF.

There are a few counts of this clonotype. The rearrangement links TRBV15 to TRBJ2-7, with D unresolved. Looked up from germline, CDR1 is LNHNV and CDR2 is YYDKDF (reference sequence). The CDR3 has 15 amino acids. Trimming cost V 2 bases and J 6 bases, with 17 bases left between them. For the CDR3, the DNA is TGTGCCACCAGCAGACGAAACCCGGGCCCTGGCGAGCAGTACTTC. Amino acids: CATSRRNPGPGEQYF.

The table lists this clonotype with many counts. The rearrangement uses TRBV5-1 and TRBJ2-3; D is unresolved. Trimming left V 1 base short and J 2 bases short, with 14 bases between. The CDR3 runs 16 residues. Germline V lookup: CDR1 SGHRS, CDR2 YFSETQ. The CDR3 here is CASSLFRADDTDTQYF. DNA for the CDR3: TGCGCCAGCAGCTTGTTCCGTGCCGATGACACAGATACGCAGTATTTT.

In its sample, this clonotype was seen many times. V and J are TRBV12-3 or TRBV12-4 and TRBJ1-1; 8 nucleotides line up with TRBD1. V lost 4 bases and J lost 4; bases outside the gene matches: 8. The CDR3 is 15 amino acids. The CDR3 sequence: CASSYRQGIGTEAFF. In DNA form, the CDR3 reads TGTGCCAGCAGTTACCGACAGGGGATAGGCACTGAAGCTTTCTTT.

This clonotype was observed a few times. The chain combines TRBV5-1 with TRBJ2-7, with 8 positions matching TRBD2. This CDR3 is 14 amino acids long. CDR1 and CDR2 (germline): SGHRS, YFSETQ. Trimming cost V 4 bases and J 4 bases; bases outside gene matches: 7. The CDR3 spells CASSGAGDKYEQYF. In DNA form, the CDR3 reads TGCGCCAGCAGCGGAGCGGGGGACAAGTACGAGCAGTACTTC.

This clonotype was seen many times. V and J are TRBV24-1 and TRBJ2-1; 10 bases line up with TRBD2. CDR3 length: 16 amino acids. With 2 bases clipped from V and 0 bases from J, the junction kept 0 bases outside the gene matches. CDR1 KGHDR and CDR2 SFDVKD come from the germline V gene. CDR3 sequence (DNA): TGTGCCACCAGTGATTCTAGCGGGGGCTCCTACAATGAGCAGTTCTTC. Amino acids: CATSDSSGGSYNEQFF.

This clonotype showed up many times. This chain connects TRBV6-5 to TRBJ2-1; no firm D call. V dropped 3 bases and J dropped 8 bases, with 14 bases sitting between them. There are 14 residues in the CDR3. CDR1 MNHEY and CDR2 SVGAGI come from the germline V gene. The chain's CDR3 is CASSYTGLMHEQFF. The CDR3 bases are TGTGCCAGCAGTTATACTGGGTTAATGCATGAGCAGTTCTTC.

This clonotype has ten or more counts. The CDR3 spells CSVEDLSGNEQFF. CDR3 DNA: TGCAGCGTTGAAGATCTATCCGGGAATGAGCAGTTCTTC. The chain couples TRBV29-1 to TRBJ2-1; D remains ambiguous. The CDR3 length is 13 residues. CDR1 is SQVTM and CDR2 is ANQGSEA in the germline V gene. Between the trimmed V and J ends, which lost 0 bases and 7 bases, there was a span of 10 bases.

The chain uses TRBV28 and TRBJ2-2, with D perhaps matching TRBD2 (5 bases). The germline V gene has CDR1 MDHEN and CDR2 SYDVKM. Trimming took off 8 bases at V and 1 base at J, with 8 bases between the two ends. The CDR3 spans 13 residues. The CDR3 sequence is CASLGMNTGELFF. CDR3 DNA sequence: TGTGCCAGCCTCGGGATGAACACCGGGGAGCTGTTTTTT.

This clonotype was seen many times. The chain uses TRBV7-9 and TRBJ2-1; 8 bases agree with TRBD1. CDR1 and CDR2 from the germline V gene are SEHNR and FQNEAQ (reference sequence). The CDR3 contains 15 residues. The V gene end was trimmed by 4 bases and the J gene end by 6 bases; junction bases not matched to a gene: 8. The chain's CDR3 is CASSSRTGLANEQFF. CDR3 DNA: TGTGCCAGCAGCTCCCGGACAGGGTTGGCCAATGAGCAGTTCTTC.

This clonotype was seen many times. The chain combines TRBV5-1 with TRBJ1-6; a weak D match, TRBD1 (5 bases). The germline CDR1 and CDR2 sequences are SGHRS and YFSETQ. This CDR3 is built from 15 residues. With 4 bases removed from V and 10 bases from J, the gap between germline ends came to 18 bases. The CDR3 loop reads CASSLTRESQSPLHF. CDR3 in DNA: TGCGCCAGCAGCCTCACCAGGGAAAGTCAATCACCCCTCCACTTT.

Many counts were recorded for this clonotype. The rearrangement joins TRBV5-6 to TRBJ1-1, with unresolved D. Trimming removed 7 bases from V and 2 bases from J, with 12 bases in between. Germline assignment: CDR1 SGHDT and CDR2 YYEEEE. The CDR3 length is 13 residues. The DNA of the CDR3 is TGTGCCAGCCAGCGGGAGACTAACACTGAAGCTTTCTTT. This encodes CASQRETNTEAFF.

A word on this clonotype: Sequence at one end of the junction differs from germline and may be a read error. The V call is TRBV3-1, the J call TRBJ1-4; a weak D match, TRBD1 (6 bases). Per the germline V gene, CDR1 is LGHDT and CDR2 is YNNKEL (reference sequence). The CDR3 contains 18 residues. CDR3 sequence: CTSCLSGGPSTTNEKLFF. The CDR3 DNA sequence: TGTACCAGCTGTTTATCTGGGGGCCCCTCCACAACTAATGAAAAACTGTTTTTT.

The V and J genes are TRBV5-6 and TRBJ2-1; D not certain. CDR3 size: 14 residues. Looked up from germline, CDR1 is SGHDT and CDR2 is YYEEEE. Trimming pared 0 bases from V and 4 bases from J, leaving 8 bases between. The CDR3 here is CASSLDTRYNEQFF. The CDR3 nucleotides are TGTGCCAGCAGCTTGGATACCAGGTACAATGAGCAGTTCTTC.

To note about this clonotype: The conserved phenylalanine or tryptophan normally closing the CDR3 is absent here, so this likely arose from a read error. V is TRBV12-3 or TRBV12-4 and J is TRBJ1-4; D not resolved. The CDR3 consists of 17 residues. The CDR3: CASSPGSGRGPNGKLFL. CDR3 coding DNA: TGTGCCAGCAGCCCTGGGTCGGGAAGAGGGCCTAATGGAAAACTGTTTTTA.

This clonotype was counted at least ten times. The rearrangement links TRBV29-1 to TRBJ1-1, with TRBD1 as a possible D gene (6 bases). Looked up from germline, CDR1 is SQVTM and CDR2 is ANQGSEA. CDR3 length: 12 residues. The V end was cut by 2 bases, the J end by 9 bases, with 13 bases between. CDR3 amino acids: CSVETRGTKAFF. The DNA of the CDR3 is TGCAGCGTTGAAACAAGAGGGACAAAAGCTTTCTTT.

The V and J genes are TRBV5-1 and TRBJ1-1, with 10 bases fitting TRBD1. V was pared by 3 bases and J by 8 bases, with 10 bases of the junction left unmatched. CDR3 length: 15 residues. Germline loops: CDR1 SGHRS, CDR2 YFSETQ. The DNA of the CDR3 is TGCGCCAGCAGCTGGAGAGGGACAGGGGCAGGGGAAGCTTTCTTT. Translated, it gives CASSWRGTGAGEAFF.

The table lists this clonotype with many counts. The rearrangement uses TRBV5-1 and TRBJ2-5; D might be TRBD2 (5 bases). Germline assignment: CDR1 SGHRS and CDR2 YFSETQ. This CDR3 region has 14 residues. V was shortened by 0 bases and J by 2 bases, with 8 bases between the two germline ends. The CDR3 region has the DNA TGCGCCAGCAGCTTGGCGAGCGGACAAGAGACCCAGTACTTC. Translated, it gives CASSLASGQETQYF.